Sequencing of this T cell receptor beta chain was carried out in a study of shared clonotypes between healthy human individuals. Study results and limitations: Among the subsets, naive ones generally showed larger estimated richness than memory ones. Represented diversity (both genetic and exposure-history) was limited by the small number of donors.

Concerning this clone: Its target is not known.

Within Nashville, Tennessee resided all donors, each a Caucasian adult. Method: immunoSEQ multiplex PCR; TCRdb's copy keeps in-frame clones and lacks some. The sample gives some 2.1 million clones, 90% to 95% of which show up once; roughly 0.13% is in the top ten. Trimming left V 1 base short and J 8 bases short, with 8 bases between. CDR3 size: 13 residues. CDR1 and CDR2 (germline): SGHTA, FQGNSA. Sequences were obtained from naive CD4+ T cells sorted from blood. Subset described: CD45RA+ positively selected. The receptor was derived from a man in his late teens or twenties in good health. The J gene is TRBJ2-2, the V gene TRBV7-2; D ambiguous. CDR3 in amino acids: CASSLGGLGELFF. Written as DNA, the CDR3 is TGTGCCAGCAGCTTAGGCGGCTTGGGGGAGCTGTTTTTT.